This T cell receptor (beta chain) is drawn from a study of T cell responses to AZD1222 COVID-19 vaccine. This CDR3 contains 11 residues. The germline V gene has CDR1 SGHVS and CDR2 FQNEAQ. V lost 3 bases and J 11 bases, leaving 9 bases between the germline ends. The assay was immunoSEQ multiplex PCR, and TCRdb's table has in-frame clones only and misses some. The sample consists of more than 150,000 clones, 85% to 90% of them appearing once. Here the sequenced sample was peripheral blood, taken on day 0 of AZD1222 vaccination. The clonotype comes from an adult in good health. The chain has TRBV7-8 and TRBJ2-3; unclear D gene. In nucleotides, the CDR3 is TGTGCCAGCAGCTTGAGCCCAGAGCAGTATTTT. Protein: CASSLSPEQYF.